The present T cell receptor (beta chain) was sequenced within a study of blood T cells in healthy people across ages. With a J-beta primer mix and a sample-barcoded 5' primer, a second PCR ran roughly 7 to 11 cycles. All cDNA molecules were each tagged by a template-switch adaptor with 12 random nucleotides. Each CDR3 protein is one row after TCRdb ran MiXCR on the 5' RACE reads. The repertoire consists of about 680,000 distinct CDR3 sequences, with about 52% occurring once and the leading ten covering 25% to 35%. This CDR3 comprises 17 residues. Deletions cut 0 bases from V and 0 bases from J, with 12 bases between. Germline V lookup: CDR1 SGHRS, CDR2 YFSETQ. Per sample, no less than 5 micrograms of total RNA were extracted. General observations from the study: Correlation between TCR beta diversity and naive T cell percentage was strong. Significant beta diversity loss was already apparent by age roughly 44, declining roughly linearly.

Concerning this clonotype itself: Its antigen is not identified.

The sequence came from a woman aged 60 to 75 in good health. The V call is TRBV5-1, the J call TRBJ1-4; no firm D call. The sample taken for sequencing was blood. For the CDR3, the DNA is TGCGCCAGCAGCTTGGGGGCGACACTTTCAACTAATGAAAAACTGTTTTTT. It specifies CASSLGATLSTNEKLFF.